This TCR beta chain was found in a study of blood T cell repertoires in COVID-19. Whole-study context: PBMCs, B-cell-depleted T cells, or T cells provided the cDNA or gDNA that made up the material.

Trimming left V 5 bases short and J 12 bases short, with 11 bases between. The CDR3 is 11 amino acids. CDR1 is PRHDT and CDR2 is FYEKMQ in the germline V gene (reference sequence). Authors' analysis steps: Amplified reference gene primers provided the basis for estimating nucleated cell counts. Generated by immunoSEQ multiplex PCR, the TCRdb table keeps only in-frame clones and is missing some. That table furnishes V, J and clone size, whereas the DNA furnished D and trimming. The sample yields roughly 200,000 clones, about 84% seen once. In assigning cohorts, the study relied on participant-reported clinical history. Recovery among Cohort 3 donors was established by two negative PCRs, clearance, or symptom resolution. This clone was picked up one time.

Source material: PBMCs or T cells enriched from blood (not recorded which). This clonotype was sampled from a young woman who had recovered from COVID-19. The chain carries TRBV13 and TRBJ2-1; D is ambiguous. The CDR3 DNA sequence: TGTGCCAGCAGCGGCCCCCCCCCGCAGTTCTTC. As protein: CASSGPPPQFF.